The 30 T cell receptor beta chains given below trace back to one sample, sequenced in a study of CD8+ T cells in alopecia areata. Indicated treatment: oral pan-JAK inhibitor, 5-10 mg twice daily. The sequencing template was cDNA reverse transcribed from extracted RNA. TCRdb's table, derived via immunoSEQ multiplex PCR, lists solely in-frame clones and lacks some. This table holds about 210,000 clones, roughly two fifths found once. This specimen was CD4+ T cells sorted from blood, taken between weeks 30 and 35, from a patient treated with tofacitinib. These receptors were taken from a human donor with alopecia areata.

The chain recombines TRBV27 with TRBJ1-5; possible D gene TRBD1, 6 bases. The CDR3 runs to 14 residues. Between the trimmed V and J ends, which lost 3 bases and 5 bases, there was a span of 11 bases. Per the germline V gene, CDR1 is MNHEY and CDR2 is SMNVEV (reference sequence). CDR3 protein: CASSLGGPDQPQHF. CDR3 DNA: TGTGCCAGCAGTTTGGGGGGGCCGGATCAGCCCCAGCATTTT.

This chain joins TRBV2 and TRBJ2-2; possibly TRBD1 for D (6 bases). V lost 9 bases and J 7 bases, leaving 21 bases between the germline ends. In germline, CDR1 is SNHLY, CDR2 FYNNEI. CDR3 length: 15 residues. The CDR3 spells CASTGLSGPNGELFF. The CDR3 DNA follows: TGTGCCAGTACAGGGCTGTCGGGACCCAACGGGGAGCTGTTTTTT.

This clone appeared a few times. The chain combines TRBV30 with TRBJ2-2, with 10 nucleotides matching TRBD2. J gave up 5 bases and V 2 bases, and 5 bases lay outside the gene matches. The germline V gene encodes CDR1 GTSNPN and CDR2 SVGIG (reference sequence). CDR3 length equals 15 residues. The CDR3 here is CAWSRKGLATGELFF. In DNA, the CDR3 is TGTGCCTGGAGTCGGAAGGGACTAGCGACCGGGGAGCTGTTTTTT.

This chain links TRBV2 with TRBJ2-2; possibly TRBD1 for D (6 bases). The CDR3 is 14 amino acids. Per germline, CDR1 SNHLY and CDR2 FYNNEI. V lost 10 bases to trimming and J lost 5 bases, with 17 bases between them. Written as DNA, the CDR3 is TGTGCCAATAGACAGGCGGGTGGAACCGGGGAGCTGTTTTTT. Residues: CANRQAGGTGELFF.

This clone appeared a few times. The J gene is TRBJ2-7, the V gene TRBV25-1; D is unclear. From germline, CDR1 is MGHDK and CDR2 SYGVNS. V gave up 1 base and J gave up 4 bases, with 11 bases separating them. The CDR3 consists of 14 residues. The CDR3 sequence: CASSESRGFYEQYF. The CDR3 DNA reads TGTGCCAGCAGTGAATCGAGAGGTTTTTACGAGCAGTACTTC.

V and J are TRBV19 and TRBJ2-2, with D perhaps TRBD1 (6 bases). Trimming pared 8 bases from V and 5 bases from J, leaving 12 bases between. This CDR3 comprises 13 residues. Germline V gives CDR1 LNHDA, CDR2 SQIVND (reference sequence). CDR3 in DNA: TGTGCCAGTGCGGACAGAAGAACCGGGGAGCTGTTTTTT. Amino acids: CASADRRTGELFF.

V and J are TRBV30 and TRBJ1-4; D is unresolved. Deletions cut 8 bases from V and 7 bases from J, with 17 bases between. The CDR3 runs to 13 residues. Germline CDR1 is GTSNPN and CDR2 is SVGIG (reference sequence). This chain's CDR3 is CAHNRLRGEKLFF. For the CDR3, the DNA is TGTGCCCACAATAGGCTCCGGGGTGAAAAACTGTTTTTT.

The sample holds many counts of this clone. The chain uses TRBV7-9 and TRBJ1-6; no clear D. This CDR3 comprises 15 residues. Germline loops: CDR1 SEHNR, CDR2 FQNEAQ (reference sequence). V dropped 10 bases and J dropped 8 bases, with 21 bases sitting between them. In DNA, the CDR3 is TGTGCCACAAACGAGGAGGCCCAAGCGGATTCACCCCTCCACTTT. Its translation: CATNEEAQADSPLHF.

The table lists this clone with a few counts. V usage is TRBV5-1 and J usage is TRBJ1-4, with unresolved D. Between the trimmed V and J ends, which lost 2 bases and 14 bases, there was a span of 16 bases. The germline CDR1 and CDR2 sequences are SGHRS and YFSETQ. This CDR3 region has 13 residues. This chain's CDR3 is CASSFDWAESLFF. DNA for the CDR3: TGCGCCAGCAGCTTCGATTGGGCAGAGTCTCTGTTTTTT.

The CDR3 region is CASSEPDRVATEAFF. The CDR3 DNA follows: TGTGCCAGCAGTGAACCGGACAGGGTGGCCACTGAAGCTTTCTTT. The rearrangement links TRBV25-1 to TRBJ1-1; 8 bases align to TRBD1. This CDR3 is 15 amino acids long. CDR1 MGHDK and CDR2 SYGVNS come from the germline V gene. V dropped 2 bases and J dropped 4; count of bases not matched to a gene: 6. The full variable domain, with the rest looked up from reference TRBV25-1 and TRBJ1-1, is EADIYQTPRYLVIGTGKKITLECSQTMGHDKMYWYQQDPGMELHLIHYSYGVNSTEKGDLSSESTVSRIRTEHFPLTLESARPSHTSQYLCASSEPDRVATEAFFGQGTRLTVV.

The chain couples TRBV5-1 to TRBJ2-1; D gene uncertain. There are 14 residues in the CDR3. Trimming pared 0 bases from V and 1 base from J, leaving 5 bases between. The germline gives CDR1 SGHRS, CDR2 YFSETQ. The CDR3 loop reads CASSLGVSYNEQFF. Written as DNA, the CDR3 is TGCGCCAGCAGCTTGGGAGTATCCTACAATGAGCAGTTCTTC.

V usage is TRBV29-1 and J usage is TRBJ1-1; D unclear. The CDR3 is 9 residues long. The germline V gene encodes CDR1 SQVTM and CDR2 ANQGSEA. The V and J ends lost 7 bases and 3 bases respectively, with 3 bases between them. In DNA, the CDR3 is TGCAGCGGGGACACTGAAGCTTTCTTT. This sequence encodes CSGDTEAFF.

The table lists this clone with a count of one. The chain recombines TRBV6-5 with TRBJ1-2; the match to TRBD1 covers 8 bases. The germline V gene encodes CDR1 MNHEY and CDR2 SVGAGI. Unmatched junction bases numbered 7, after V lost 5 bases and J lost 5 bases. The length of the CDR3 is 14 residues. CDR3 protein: CASSALDRAYGYTF. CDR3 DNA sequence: TGTGCCAGCAGTGCCCTGGACAGGGCTTATGGCTACACCTTC.

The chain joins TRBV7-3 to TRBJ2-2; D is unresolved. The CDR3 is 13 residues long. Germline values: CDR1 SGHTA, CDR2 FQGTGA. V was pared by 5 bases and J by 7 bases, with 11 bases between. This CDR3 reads CASSPLGYGELFF. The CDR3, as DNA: TGTGCCAGCAGCCCCTTGGGCTACGGGGAGCTGTTTTTT.

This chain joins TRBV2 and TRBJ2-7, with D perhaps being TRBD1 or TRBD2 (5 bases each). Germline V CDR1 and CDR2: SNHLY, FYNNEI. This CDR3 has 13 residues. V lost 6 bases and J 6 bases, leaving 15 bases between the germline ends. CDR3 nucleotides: TGTGCCAGCAGATGGGACGGGGCGAGCGAGCAGTACTTC. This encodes CASRWDGASEQYF.

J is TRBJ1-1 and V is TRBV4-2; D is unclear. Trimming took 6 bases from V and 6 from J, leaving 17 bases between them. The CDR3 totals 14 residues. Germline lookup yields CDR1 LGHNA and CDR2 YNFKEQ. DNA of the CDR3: TGTGCCAGCAGGGCCGGGAGGGATTCGGCTGAAGCTTTCTTT. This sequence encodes CASRAGRDSAEAFF.

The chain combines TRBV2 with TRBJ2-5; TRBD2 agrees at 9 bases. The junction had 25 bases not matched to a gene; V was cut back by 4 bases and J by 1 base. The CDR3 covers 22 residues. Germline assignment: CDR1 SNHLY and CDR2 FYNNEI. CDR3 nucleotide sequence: TGTGCCAGCAGTGGTGTAGCGGGAGATACCCTTGTCCGTAGGGGGCCCCAAGAGACCCAGTACTTC. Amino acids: CASSGVAGDTLVRRGPQETQYF. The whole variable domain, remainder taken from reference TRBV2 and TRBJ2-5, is EPEVTQTPSHQVTQMGQEVILRCVPISNHLYFYWYRQILGQKVEFLVSFYNNEISEKSEIFDDQFSVERPDGSNFTLKIRSTKLEDSAMYFCASSGVAGDTLVRRGPQETQYFGPGTRLLVL.

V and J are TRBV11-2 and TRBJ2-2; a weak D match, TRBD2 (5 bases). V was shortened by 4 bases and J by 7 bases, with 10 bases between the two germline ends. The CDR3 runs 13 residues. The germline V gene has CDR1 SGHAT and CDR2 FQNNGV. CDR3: CASSYSAGGELFF. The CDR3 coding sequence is TGTGCCAGCAGCTATAGCGCGGGCGGGGAGCTGTTTTTT.

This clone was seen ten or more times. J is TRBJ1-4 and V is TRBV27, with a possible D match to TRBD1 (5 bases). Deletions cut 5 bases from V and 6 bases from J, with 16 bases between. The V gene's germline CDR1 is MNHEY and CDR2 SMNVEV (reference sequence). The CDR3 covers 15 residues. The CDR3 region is CASSEKGRRDEKLFF. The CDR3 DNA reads TGTGCCAGCAGTGAGAAGGGGCGTAGGGATGAAAAACTGTTTTTT.

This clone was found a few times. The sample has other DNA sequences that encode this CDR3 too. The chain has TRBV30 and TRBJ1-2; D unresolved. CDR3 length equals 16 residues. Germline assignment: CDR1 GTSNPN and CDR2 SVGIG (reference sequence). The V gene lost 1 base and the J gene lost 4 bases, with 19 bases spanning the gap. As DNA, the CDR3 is TGTGCCTGGAGTGCGCCCGCGGGGAGTTCGCTCTATGGCTACACCTTC. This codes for CAWSAPAGSSLYGYTF.

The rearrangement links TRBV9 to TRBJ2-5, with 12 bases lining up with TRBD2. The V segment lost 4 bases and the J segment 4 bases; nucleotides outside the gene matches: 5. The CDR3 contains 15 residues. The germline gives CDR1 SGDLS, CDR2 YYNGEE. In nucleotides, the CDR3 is TGTGCCAGCAGCCAACCGGGACTAGCGGGAGAGACCCAGTACTTC. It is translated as CASSQPGLAGETQYF.

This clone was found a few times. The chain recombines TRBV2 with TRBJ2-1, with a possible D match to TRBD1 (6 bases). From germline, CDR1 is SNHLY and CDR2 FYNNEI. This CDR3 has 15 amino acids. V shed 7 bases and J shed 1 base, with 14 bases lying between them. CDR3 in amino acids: CASKAGERSYNEQFF. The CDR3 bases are TGTGCCAGCAAGGCAGGGGAAAGGTCCTACAATGAGCAGTTCTTC.

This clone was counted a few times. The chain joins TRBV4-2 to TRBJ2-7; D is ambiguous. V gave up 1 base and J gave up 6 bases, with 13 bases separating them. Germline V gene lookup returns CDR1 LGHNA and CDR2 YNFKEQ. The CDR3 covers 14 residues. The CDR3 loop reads CASSQGEGLGEQYF. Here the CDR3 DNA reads TGTGCCAGCAGCCAAGGGGAAGGGTTGGGCGAGCAGTACTTC.

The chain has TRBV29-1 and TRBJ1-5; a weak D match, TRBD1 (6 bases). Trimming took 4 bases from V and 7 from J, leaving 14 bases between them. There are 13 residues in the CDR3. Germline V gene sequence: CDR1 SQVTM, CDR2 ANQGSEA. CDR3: CSVVWGAGQPQHF. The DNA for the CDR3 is TGCAGCGTTGTATGGGGGGCGGGACAGCCCCAGCATTTT.

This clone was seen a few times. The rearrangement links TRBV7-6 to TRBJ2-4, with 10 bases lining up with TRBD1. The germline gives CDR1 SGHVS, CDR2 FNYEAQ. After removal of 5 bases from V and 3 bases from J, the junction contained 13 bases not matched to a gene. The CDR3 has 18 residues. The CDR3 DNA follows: TGTGCCAGCAGCAGAGACTCCGGGACAGGGGCGAACAAAAACATTCAGTACTTC. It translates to CASSRDSGTGANKNIQYF.

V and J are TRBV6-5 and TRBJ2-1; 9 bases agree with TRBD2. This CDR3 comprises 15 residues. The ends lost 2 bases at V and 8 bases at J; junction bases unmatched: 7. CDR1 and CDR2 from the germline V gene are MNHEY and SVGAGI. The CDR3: CASSYTAGGPHEQFF. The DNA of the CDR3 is TGTGCCAGCAGTTACACGGCGGGGGGGCCTCATGAGCAGTTCTTC.

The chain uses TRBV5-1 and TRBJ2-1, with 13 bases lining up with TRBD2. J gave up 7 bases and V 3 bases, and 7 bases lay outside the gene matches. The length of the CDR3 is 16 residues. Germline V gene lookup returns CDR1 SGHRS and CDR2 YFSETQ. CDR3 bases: TGCGCCAGCAGCTCTCAGACTAGCGGGGGGTTGAATGAGCAGTTCTTC. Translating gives CASSSQTSGGLNEQFF.

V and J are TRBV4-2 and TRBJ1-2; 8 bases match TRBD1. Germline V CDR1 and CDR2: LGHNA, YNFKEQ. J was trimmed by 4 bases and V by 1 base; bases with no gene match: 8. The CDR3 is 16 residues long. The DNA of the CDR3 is TGTGCCAGCAGCCAAGGAAAACAGGGGGGCCTCTATGGCTACACCTTC. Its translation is CASSQGKQGGLYGYTF.

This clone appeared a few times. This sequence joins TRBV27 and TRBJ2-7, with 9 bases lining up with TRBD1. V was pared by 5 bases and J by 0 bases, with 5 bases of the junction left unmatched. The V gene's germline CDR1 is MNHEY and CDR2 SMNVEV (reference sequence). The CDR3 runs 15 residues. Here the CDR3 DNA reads TGTGCCAGCAGTGCCACAGGGGGCCTCTCCTACGAGCAGTACTTC. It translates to CASSATGGLSYEQYF.

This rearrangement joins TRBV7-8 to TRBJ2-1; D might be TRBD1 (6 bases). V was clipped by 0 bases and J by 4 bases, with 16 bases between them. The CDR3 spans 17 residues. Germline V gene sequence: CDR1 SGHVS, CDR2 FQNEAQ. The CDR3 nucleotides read TGTGCCAGCAGCTTAGCGGTAAGGGGGACACATTACAATGAGCAGTTCTTC. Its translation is CASSLAVRGTHYNEQFF.